Listed here are 8 T cell receptor beta chains from one sample, sequenced in a study of blood T cell repertoires in COVID-19. Clones were sequenced by immunoSEQ multiplex PCR, and TCRdb holds only the in-frame ones, with some missing. Among 310,000 or so clones listed, approximately 93% were seen once. The sequenced sample consisted of peripheral blood. These TCRs come from a young woman with COVID-19, enrolled during active disease.

With respect to this clone: The junction does not match germline at one end; this may be a read error. The rearrangement uses TRBV18 and TRBJ2-7; D assignment may be TRBD1 or TRBD2 (5 bases each). CDR1 KGHSH and CDR2 LQKENI come from the germline V gene. CDR3 length: 14 amino acids. The CDR3 DNA reads as TGTGCCAGCTCGCCACCGGGGCGCTCCTACGAGCAGTACTTC. Amino acid sequence: CASSPPGRSYEQYF.

The V gene is TRBV19, the J gene TRBJ1-1; TRBD1 matches 10 bases. The V gene end was trimmed by 6 bases and the J gene end by 3 bases; junction bases not matched to a gene: 10. Germline-derived CDR1 and CDR2 are LNHDA and SQIVND (reference sequence). The CDR3 contains 16 residues. The CDR3 coding sequence is TGTGCCAGTAGCCCTCCTAGGACAGGGGGTTACACTGAAGCTTTCTTT. Its translation is CASSPPRTGGYTEAFF.

The rearrangement joins TRBV5-4 to TRBJ2-3; TRBD2 aligns across 13 bases. Trimming at V came to 0 bases and at J to 4 bases, leaving 2 bases not matched to a gene. The CDR3 runs to 16 residues. From germline, CDR1 is SGHNT and CDR2 YYREEE (reference sequence). As DNA, the CDR3 is TGTGCCAGCAGCTTGGCCACTAGCGGGAGGGCAGATACGCAGTATTTT. Amino acids: CASSLATSGRADTQYF.

The rearrangement joins TRBV7-2 to TRBJ2-3; TRBD1 aligns across 8 bases. The length of the CDR3 is 13 residues. J lost 6 bases, V lost 4 bases, and 3 bases had no gene match. CDR1 is SGHTA and CDR2 is FQGNSA in the germline V gene. The CDR3 protein is CASSWTGLDTQYF. CDR3 nucleotide sequence: TGTGCCAGCAGCTGGACAGGGTTGGATACGCAGTATTTT.

CDR3: CASSLYTSAYNEQFF. The CDR3 bases are TGTGCCAGCAGTTTATACACATCAGCCTACAATGAGCAGTTCTTC. V gene TRBV28 combines with J gene TRBJ2-1; no reliable D call. CDR1 and CDR2 (germline): MDHEN, SYDVKM. The CDR3 extends over 15 amino acids. V lost 1 base to trimming and J lost 2 bases, with 9 bases between them.

The chain carries TRBV5-6 and TRBJ2-5; no definite D call. Per germline, CDR1 SGHDT and CDR2 YYEEEE. Deletions cut 4 bases from V and 5 bases from J, with 15 bases between. CDR3 size: 14 residues. CDR3 DNA: TGTGCCAGCAGCCCTACACCCACCGGGGAGACCCAGTACTTC. Amino acids: CASSPTPTGETQYF.

This clone turned up a few times. J is TRBJ2-1 and V is TRBV5-1; 11 bases are a match to TRBD2. Trimming at V came to 4 bases and at J to 1 base, leaving 13 bases not matched to a gene. The CDR3 totals 19 residues. Germline CDR1 and CDR2: SGHRS and YFSETQ. Here the CDR3 reads CASSLDARLAGGSYNEQFF. The CDR3 DNA sequence: TGCGCCAGCAGCCTGGACGCTCGATTAGCGGGAGGGTCCTACAATGAGCAGTTCTTC.

This chain connects TRBV7-2 to TRBJ1-4, with D possibly TRBD1 on 5 matching bases. V dropped 0 bases and J dropped 6 bases, with 8 bases sitting between them. Germline V CDR1 and CDR2: SGHTA, FQGNSA. This CDR3 has 14 residues. The CDR3 region is CASSLALGDEKLFF. The CDR3 region has the DNA TGTGCCAGCAGCTTAGCGCTAGGGGATGAAAAACTGTTTTTT.